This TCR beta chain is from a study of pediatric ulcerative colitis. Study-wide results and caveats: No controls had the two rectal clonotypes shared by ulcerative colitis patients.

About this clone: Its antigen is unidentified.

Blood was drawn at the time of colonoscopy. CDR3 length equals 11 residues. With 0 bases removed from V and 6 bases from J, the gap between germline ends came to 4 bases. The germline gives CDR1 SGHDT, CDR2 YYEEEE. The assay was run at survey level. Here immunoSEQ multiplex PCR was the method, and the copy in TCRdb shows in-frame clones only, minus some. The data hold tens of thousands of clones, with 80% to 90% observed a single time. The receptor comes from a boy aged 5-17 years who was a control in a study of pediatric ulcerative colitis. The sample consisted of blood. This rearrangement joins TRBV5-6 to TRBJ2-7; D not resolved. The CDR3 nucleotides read TGTGCCAGCAGCTTGGCACGCGAGCAGTACTTC. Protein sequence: CASSLAREQYF.